This T cell receptor beta chain was obtained from a study of T cells in Graves' hyperthyroidism and ophthalmopathy. Study results and limitations: Appearing also in blood were most of the thyroid clonotypes expanded above 0.001.

Exclusion of a patient resulted from uncontrolled infection, other autoimmune disease, pregnancy or lactation. Together with thyroid ultrasound, orbital computed tomography, serum thyroxine and TRAb, clinical symptoms were used for diagnoses. PBMCs were collected from a 10 ml volume of fresh peripheral blood. This clonotype was seen repeatedly, ten times or more. Antigen: not known. The CDR3 is 17 residues long. The V and J ends lost 4 bases and 8 bases, in that order; junction bases with no gene match: 11. Germline V gene sequence: CDR1 SGHDN, CDR2 FVKESK. Amplification of TCR beta CDR3 regions used RNA as the template. First-round RT-PCR with HTBI primers amplified the TCR CDR3 region. TCRdb reprocessed the multiplex PCR reads via MiXCR and lists one record per CDR3 protein. The sample comprises approximately 410,000 distinct CDR3 sequences, around 15% of which are singletons, and 4% to 6.5% rests with the top ten.

The J gene is TRBJ2-1, the V gene TRBV14, with TRBD2 matching 13 bases. The sequence came from a woman aged 18-30 years with Graves' hyperthyroidism. Input material: blood. CDR3 bases: TGTGCCAGCAGCCTCACTCGGACTAGCGGGAGATTCGATGAGCAGTTCTTC. Its translation is CASSLTRTSGRFDEQFF.